The 27 T cell receptor beta chains below come from one sample, sequenced in a study of blood T cell repertoires in COVID-19. Using immunoSEQ multiplex PCR, the repertoire was profiled, and TCRdb retains in-frame clones only, with some absent. The sample has 120,000 or so clones; around 80% are singletons. Material for sequencing was peripheral blood. The receptors originated from a man in his fifties or sixties with active or convalescent COVID-19.

This clone has a single count. This chain connects TRBV18 to TRBJ2-2; TRBD2 matches at 9 bases. The V segment lost 5 bases and the J segment 4 bases; nucleotides outside the gene matches: 8. Germline lookup yields CDR1 KGHSH and CDR2 LQKENI. The CDR3 is 16 residues long. In DNA, the CDR3 is TGTGCCAGCTCAGAGGAACAGGGACTAGCCACCGGGGAGCTGTTTTTT. Amino acids: CASSEEQGLATGELFF.

The chain couples TRBV5-4 to TRBJ2-3, with TRBD1 as a possible D gene (6 bases). The germline CDR1 and CDR2 sequences are SGHNT and YYREEE (reference sequence). Trimming removed 3 bases at V and 1 base at J, with 12 bases between. The length of the CDR3 is 15 residues. The CDR3 sequence is CASSSFYRGTDTQYF. Here the CDR3 DNA reads TGTGCCAGCAGCTCCTTTTACAGGGGCACAGATACGCAGTATTTT.

The V gene is TRBV6-2 or TRBV6-3, the J gene TRBJ1-5, with 11 bases identical to TRBD1. The V gene end was trimmed by 4 bases and the J gene end by 7 bases; junction bases not matched to a gene: 6. Germline CDR1 and CDR2: MNHEY and SVGEGT. The CDR3 length is 15 residues. The CDR3 sequence is CASSSGQGARQPQHF. DNA of the CDR3: TGTGCCAGCAGTTCCGGACAGGGGGCGCGGCAGCCCCAGCATTTT.

The chain has TRBV29-1 and TRBJ2-1, with D possibly being TRBD2 (5 bases). CDR1 and CDR2 from the germline V gene are SQVTM and ANQGSEA. This CDR3 has 12 residues. The DNA of the CDR3 is TGCACCTCCTCGGGGTCCTACAATGAGCAGTTCTTC. Protein: CTSSGSYNEQFF.

The chain recombines TRBV5-5 with TRBJ2-3; 8 nucleotides align to TRBD2. This CDR3 contains 16 residues. J was trimmed by 1 base and V by 4 bases; bases with no gene match: 8. Germline values: CDR1 SGHKS, CDR2 YYEKEE (reference sequence). The CDR3 bases are TGTGCCAGCAGCAGATCTAGCGGGTCCCGCACAGATACGCAGTATTTT. It encodes CASSRSSGSRTDTQYF.

The J gene is TRBJ1-4, the V gene TRBV19; D gene unclear. The CDR3 is made up of 14 amino acids. CDR1 is LNHDA, CDR2 SQIVND, per germline (reference sequence). Trimming removed 1 base at V and 5 bases at J, with 8 bases between. CDR3: CASSIGGMNEKLFF. DNA for the CDR3: TGTGCCAGTAGTATAGGAGGGATGAATGAAAAACTGTTTTTT.

J is TRBJ1-1 and V is TRBV7-3; TRBD1 matches 7 bases. This CDR3 contains 14 residues. J lost 0 bases, V lost 5 bases, and 3 bases had no gene match. The germline V gene encodes CDR1 SGHTA and CDR2 FQGTGA. DNA for the CDR3: TGTGCCAGCAGCCCACAGGGGTTGAACACTGAAGCTTTCTTT. Translating it yields CASSPQGLNTEAFF.

The J gene is TRBJ1-1, the V gene TRBV12-3 or TRBV12-4; 8 bases map to TRBD1. The ends lost 6 bases at V and 4 bases at J; junction bases unmatched: 4. The CDR3 length is 13 residues. The CDR3 protein is CASRSTGGTEAFF. The CDR3 DNA reads TGTGCCAGCAGAAGCACAGGGGGCACTGAAGCTTTCTTT.

The chain links TRBV5-4 to TRBJ1-1; D is ambiguous. The CDR3 totals 14 residues. Germline V gives CDR1 SGHNT, CDR2 YYREEE (reference sequence). The V end was cut by 0 bases, the J end by 1 base, with 7 bases between. The DNA for the CDR3 is TGTGCCAGCAGCTTGGCCGCAGGGAACACTGAAGCTTTCTTT. Translating it yields CASSLAAGNTEAFF.

The chain carries TRBV19 and TRBJ1-3; 9 nucleotides line up with TRBD1. Per the germline V gene, CDR1 is LNHDA and CDR2 is SQIVND (reference sequence). J lost 3 bases, V lost 3 bases, and 6 bases had no gene match. CDR3 length equals 16 residues. In DNA, the CDR3 is TGTGCCAGTAGTATCAACAGACAGGGGGATGGAAACACCATATATTTT. It encodes CASSINRQGDGNTIYF.

This clone occurred once. The rearrangement joins TRBV3-1 (or the pseudogene TRBV3-2) to TRBJ1-1, with 8 bases aligning to TRBD1. Per germline, CDR1 LGHDT and CDR2 YNNKEL (reference sequence). V trimming: 4 bases; J trimming: 1 base; junction bases outside the gene matches: 5. This CDR3 is 15 amino acids long. The CDR3 DNA reads as TGTGCCAGCAGCCGCGCAGGGGGCCCGAACACTGAAGCTTTCTTT. It codes for CASSRAGGPNTEAFF.

The CDR3, as DNA: TGTGCCAGCAGCCAAAGGGGCAGTGATGAAAAACTGTTTTTT. Encoded protein: CASSQRGSDEKLFF. The chain links TRBV3-1 (or the pseudogene TRBV3-2) to TRBJ1-4, with D possibly matching TRBD1 (5 bases). CDR1 and CDR2 from the germline V gene are LGHDT and YNNKEL (reference sequence). The CDR3 is made up of 14 amino acids. V lost 2 bases and J lost 6, with 10 bases in between.

The DNA for the CDR3 is TGTGCCAGTAGTAGGAGCGGGGGCGGCTCCTACGAGCAGTACTTC. Translation: CASSRSGGGSYEQYF. This rearrangement joins TRBV19 to TRBJ2-7; TRBD2 matches at 8 bases. This CDR3 has 15 amino acids. Germline-derived CDR1 and CDR2 are LNHDA and SQIVND (reference sequence). J gave up 0 bases and V 4 bases, and 5 bases lay outside the gene matches. Combining the CDR3 with reference TRBV19 and TRBJ2-7 gives the whole variable domain DGGITQSPKYLFRKEGQNVTLSCEQNLNHDAMYWYRQDPGQGLRLIYYSQIVNDFQKGDIAEGYSVSREKKESFPLTVTSAQKNPTAFYLCASSRSGGGSYEQYFGPGTRLTVT.

V is TRBV6-6 and J is TRBJ2-7; no reliable D call. From germline, CDR1 is MNHNY and CDR2 SVGAGI (reference sequence). V was clipped by 0 bases and J by 5 bases, with 14 bases between them. The CDR3 extends over 15 amino acids. CDR3 coding DNA: TGTGCCAGCAGTTACTCGTACGGGTATTCACACGAGCAGTACTTC. Translation gives CASSYSYGYSHEQYF.

The V and J genes are TRBV28 and TRBJ2-2; a weak D match, TRBD1 (7 bases). Trimming cost V 8 bases and J 6 bases, with 19 bases left between them. Germline V gene sequence: CDR1 MDHEN, CDR2 SYDVKM. The CDR3 is 15 residues long. The CDR3 DNA follows: TGTGCCAGCCGTTCCGTGTCAGGGGGGTCCGGGGAGCTGTTTTTT. It codes for CASRSVSGGSGELFF. Using reference TRBV28 and TRBJ2-2 for the parts outside the CDR3, the full variable domain is DVKVTQSSRYLVKRTGEKVFLECVQDMDHENMFWYRQDPGLGLRLIYFSYDVKMKEKGDIPEGYSVSREKKERFSLILESASTNQTSMYLCASRSVSGGSGELFFGEGSRLTVL.

This clone showed up just a few times. The chain links TRBV12-3 or TRBV12-4 to TRBJ1-1; 8 bases match TRBD1. V lost 3 bases to trimming and J lost 8 bases; unmatched junction nucleotides: 5. The CDR3 totals 13 residues. The CDR3 nucleotides are TGTGCCAGCAGTTTGAAGGGGACAGGAGAAGCTTTCTTT. Protein: CASSLKGTGEAFF.

The genes are TRBV3-1 (or the pseudogene TRBV3-2) and TRBJ2-2; D gene unclear. V lost 3 bases, J lost 6 bases, and 17 bases lay in between. The germline CDR1 and CDR2 sequences are LGHDT and YNNKEL (reference sequence). The CDR3 consists of 16 residues. CDR3 amino acids: CASSHGRVPLAGELFF. CDR3 coding DNA: TGTGCCAGCAGCCACGGTCGAGTCCCATTGGCCGGGGAGCTGTTTTTT.

The rearrangement joins TRBV7-3 to TRBJ2-3, with D possibly TRBD2 on 5 matching bases. The V and J ends lost 5 bases and 7 bases respectively, with 16 bases between them. Germline loops: CDR1 SGHTA, CDR2 FQGTGA. The CDR3 spans 14 residues. CDR3 in amino acids: CASSAGLGMNTQYF. The CDR3 region has the DNA TGTGCCAGCAGCGCCGGACTGGGGATGAATACGCAGTATTTT.

V is TRBV7-6 and J is TRBJ2-3; 11 bases match TRBD2. CDR1 and CDR2 (germline): SGHVS, FNYEAQ. This CDR3 comprises 18 residues. J gave up 1 base and V 1 base, and 7 bases lay outside the gene matches. The CDR3 protein is CASSLGLAGPWGTDTQYF. Written as DNA, the CDR3 is TGTGCCAGCAGCTTAGGACTAGCGGGACCCTGGGGCACAGATACGCAGTATTTT. The variable domain in full, with the rest retrieved from reference TRBV7-6 and TRBJ2-3, is GAGVSQSPRYKVTKRGQDVALRCDPISGHVSLYWYRQALGQGPEFLTYFNYEAQQDKSGLPNDRFSAERPEGSISTLTIQRTEQRDSAMYRCASSLGLAGPWGTDTQYFGPGTRLTVL.

The J gene is TRBJ2-1, the V gene TRBV5-1, with 8 bases fitting TRBD1. The V and J ends lost 3 bases and 8 bases, in that order; junction bases with no gene match: 7. This CDR3 is 14 amino acids long. Germline assignment: CDR1 SGHRS and CDR2 YFSETQ. CDR3 sequence: CASSWGQVNDEQFF. The CDR3 nucleotides read TGCGCCAGCAGCTGGGGACAGGTCAACGATGAGCAGTTCTTC.

The table lists this clone with a count of one. The CDR3 protein is CASSLMGSGSPTDTQYF. The CDR3 nucleotides read TGTGCCAGCAGCTTAATGGGTAGCGGGAGTCCCACAGATACGCAGTATTTT. This chain links TRBV7-3 with TRBJ2-3, with TRBD2 matching over 9 bases. V lost 1 base, J lost 2 bases, and 7 bases stayed unmatched. This CDR3 has 17 amino acids. Germline CDR1 reads SGHTA; CDR2 reads FQGTGA.

The chain is built from TRBV14 and TRBJ2-3; the D gene is possibly TRBD2 (5 bases). Trimming removed 2 bases from V and 3 bases from J, with 18 bases in between. From germline, CDR1 is SGHDN and CDR2 FVKESK. The CDR3 covers 17 residues. CDR3 sequence (DNA): TGTGCCAGCAGCCAAAAGTGGGAGTTGGTTGGGACAGATACGCAGTATTTT. Its translation is CASSQKWELVGTDTQYF.

The chain uses TRBV6-6 and TRBJ1-1; 8 bases align to TRBD1. The V and J ends lost 0 bases and 5 bases, in that order; junction bases with no gene match: 5. CDR3 length: 15 amino acids. Germline CDR1 and CDR2: MNHNY and SVGAGI (reference sequence). Written as DNA, the CDR3 is TGTGCCAGCAGTTACTCAGGACAGGGCGGGACTGAAGCTTTCTTT. Amino acid sequence: CASSYSGQGGTEAFF.

The rearrangement joins TRBV24-1 to TRBJ2-5, with TRBD2 as a possible D gene (5 bases). The CDR3 runs to 13 residues. CDR1 is KGHDR, CDR2 SFDVKD, per germline. The germline V and J ends were trimmed by 7 bases and 7 bases, with 15 bases remaining between them. The CDR3 DNA reads as TGTGCCACCAGCGTCGCAGCGAGCGGGACCCAGTACTTC. Its protein product is CATSVAASGTQYF.

The CDR3 loop is CASSALDRGIEQYF. CDR3 in DNA: TGTGCCAGCTCGGCCCTGGACAGGGGAATCGAGCAGTACTTC. The rearrangement links TRBV2 to TRBJ2-7, with 9 bases that match TRBD1. V dropped 8 bases and J dropped 6; count of bases not matched to a gene: 11. This CDR3 is built from 14 residues. CDR1 and CDR2 from the germline V gene are SNHLY and FYNNEI. The variable domain in full, with the rest retrieved from reference TRBV2 and TRBJ2-7, is EPEVTQTPSHQVTQMGQEVILRCVPISNHLYFYWYRQILGQKVEFLVSFYNNEISEKSEIFDDQFSVERPDGSNFTLKIRSTKLEDSAMYFCASSALDRGIEQYFGPGTRLTVT.

The V call is TRBV3-1 (or the pseudogene TRBV3-2), the J call TRBJ1-2, with D possibly matching TRBD1 (5 bases). V was cut by 1 base and J by 6 bases, with 6 bases left in between. The CDR3 runs to 12 residues. Germline CDR1 reads LGHDT; CDR2 reads YNNKEL (reference sequence). CDR3 amino acids: CASSQGGDGYTF. DNA of the CDR3: TGTGCCAGCAGCCAAGGGGGGGATGGCTACACCTTC.

This chain connects TRBV3-1 (or the pseudogene TRBV3-2) to TRBJ2-5; D not resolved. The CDR3 covers 13 residues. Germline V gene sequence: CDR1 LGHDT, CDR2 YNNKEL (reference sequence). Trimming removed 2 bases from V and 5 bases from J, with 9 bases in between. The CDR3 region has the DNA TGTGCCAGCAGCCAAACATCCGGGGAGACCCAGTACTTC. Encoded protein: CASSQTSGETQYF.